This entry lists 4 T cell receptor beta chains sequenced from one sample in a study of beta chain features in type 1 diabetes. Study-wide points: For Type 1 diabetes patients, all four CD4+ subsets carried TCRB CDR3s that were moderately but significantly shorter.

What was sequenced were expressed TCRB transcripts, since all of the isolated RNA had been reverse transcribed. Method: immunoSEQ multiplex PCR; TCRdb's copy keeps in-frame clones and lacks some. The table lists roughly 400,000 clones, over 8.5% of them singletons, with about 0.6% in the top ten. These TCRs' antigens remain unknown. Input material: central memory CD4+ T cells from blood. These receptor sequences come from a man aged 25-45 years with type 1 diabetes.

In this sample, this clone turned up a few times. Different DNA sequences within this sample yield the same CDR3. The chain links TRBV2 to TRBJ2-1, with TRBD2 matching over 7 bases. J lost 7 bases, V lost 5 bases, and 11 bases had no gene match. CDR3 length equals 15 residues. Germline lookup yields CDR1 SNHLY and CDR2 FYNNEI. CDR3 protein: CASSRLAGGGNEQFF. The DNA of the CDR3 is TGTGCCAGCAGTCGACTAGCTGGAGGTGGGAATGAGCAGTTCTTC.

There are a few counts of this clone. The J gene is TRBJ2-2, the V gene TRBV11-3; tentatively, D is TRBD1 (5 bases). The V and J ends lost 0 bases and 6 bases respectively, with 8 bases between them. The V gene's germline CDR1 is SGHNT and CDR2 YENEEA. The CDR3 is made up of 14 amino acids. The CDR3 region has the DNA TGTGCCAGCAGCTTAGACAGGGCATCCGGGGAGCTGTTTTTT. Translating it yields CASSLDRASGELFF.

This clone appeared a few times. The chain recombines TRBV6-5 with TRBJ2-2, with 9 bases fitting TRBD2. V was pared by 7 bases and J by 7 bases, with 7 bases of the junction left unmatched. Germline CDR1 reads MNHEY; CDR2 reads SVGAGI. The CDR3 spans 14 residues. The CDR3 region has the DNA TGTGCCAGCACCTCTGGACTAGCGATCGGGGAGCTGTTTTTT. Translated, it gives CASTSGLAIGELFF.

This clone appeared a few times. This chain connects TRBV30 to TRBJ1-6, with TRBD1 as a possible D gene (6 bases). CDR3 length: 13 residues. Trimming removed 2 bases from V and 8 bases from J, with 10 bases in between. Germline V gene sequence: CDR1 GTSNPN, CDR2 SVGIG (reference sequence). CDR3 residues: CAWSSGAHSPLHF. The CDR3 region has the DNA TGTGCCTGGAGTTCAGGGGCACATTCACCCCTCCACTTT.